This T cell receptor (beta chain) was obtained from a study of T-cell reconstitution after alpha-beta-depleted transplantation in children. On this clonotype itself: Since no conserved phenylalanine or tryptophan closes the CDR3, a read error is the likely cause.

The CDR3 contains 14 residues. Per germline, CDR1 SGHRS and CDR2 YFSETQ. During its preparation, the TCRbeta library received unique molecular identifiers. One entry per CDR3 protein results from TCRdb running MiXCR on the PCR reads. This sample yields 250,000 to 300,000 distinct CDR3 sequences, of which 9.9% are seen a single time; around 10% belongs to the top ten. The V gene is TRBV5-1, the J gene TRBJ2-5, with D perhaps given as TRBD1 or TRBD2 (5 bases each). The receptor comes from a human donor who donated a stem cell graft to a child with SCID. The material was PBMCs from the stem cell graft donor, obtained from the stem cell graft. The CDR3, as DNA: TGCGCCAGCAGCGATACCGGGACCCAAGGGACCCAGTACTTA. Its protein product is CASSDTGTQGTQYL.